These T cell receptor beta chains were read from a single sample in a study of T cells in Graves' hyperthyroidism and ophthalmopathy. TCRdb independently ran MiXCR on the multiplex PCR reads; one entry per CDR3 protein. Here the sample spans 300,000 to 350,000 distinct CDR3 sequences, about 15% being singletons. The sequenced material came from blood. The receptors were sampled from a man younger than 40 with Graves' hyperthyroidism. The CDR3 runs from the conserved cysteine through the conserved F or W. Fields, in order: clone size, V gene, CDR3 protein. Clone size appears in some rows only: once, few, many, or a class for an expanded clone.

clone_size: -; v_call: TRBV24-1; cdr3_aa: CATSSIQTNTGELFF
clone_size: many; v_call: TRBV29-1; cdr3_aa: CSVEVPGLAHYEQYF
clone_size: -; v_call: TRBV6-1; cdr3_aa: CASSLGRDNPLYGYTF
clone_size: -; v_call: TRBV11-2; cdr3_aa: CASSSIRQISGNTIYF
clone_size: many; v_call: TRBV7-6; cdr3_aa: CASSFLTSRHNEQFF
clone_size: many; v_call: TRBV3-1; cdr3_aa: CASSPTDNEQFF
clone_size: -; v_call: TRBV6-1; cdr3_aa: CASSERRRQVSNQPQHF
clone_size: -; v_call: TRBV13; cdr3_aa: CASSLGGSRATQYF
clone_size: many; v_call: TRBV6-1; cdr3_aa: CASNDRDLLQPQHF
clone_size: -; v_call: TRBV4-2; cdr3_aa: CASSQGLAGGYDEQFF
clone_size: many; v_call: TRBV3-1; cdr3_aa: CASSQVRLAGKNEQFF
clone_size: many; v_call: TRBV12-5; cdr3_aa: CASGYSPQVTEAFF
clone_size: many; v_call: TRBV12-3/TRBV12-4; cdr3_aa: CASSFTAGRSNEQFF
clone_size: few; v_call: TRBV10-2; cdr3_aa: CASKQGENTEAFF
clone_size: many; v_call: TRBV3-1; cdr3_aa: CASSHSSLLGVRDEQYF